This T cell receptor (beta chain) was obtained from a study of regulatory T cells in long-lasting Graves disease. The table lists this clonotype with many counts. Arm-PCR with iRepertoire HTBI primers amplified the CDR3 regions for these TCR beta libraries. TCRdb re-called the multiplex PCR reads with MiXCR, one entry per CDR3 protein. The profile shows 400,000 to 500,000 distinct CDR3 sequences, approximately 15% of them singletons. Sample time point: newly diagnosed GD, antithyroid drugs for less than 3 months. PBMC RNA was the source of the TCR library. These records were also assigned to another study, of T cells in Graves' hyperthyroidism and ophthalmopathy. From that study: Expanded thyroid clonotypes (above 0.001) were mostly also found in blood. Stable hyperthyroidism was told apart from ophthalmopathy by a model built on 13 V-J features. The model anticipated ophthalmopathy a median approximately 6.6 months pre-onset.

This sample comprised peripheral blood mononuclear cells (PBMCs), obtained at new diagnosis, from a patient treated with antithyroid drugs. The origin of this receptor is a woman younger than 45 with Graves disease.

In nucleotides, the CDR3 is TGTGCCAGCAGCTTAGGGCGGGGTTATTCCTACGAGCAGTACTTC. Its protein product is CASSLGRGYSYEQYF. This chain joins TRBV11-2 and TRBJ2-7, with D perhaps TRBD2 (6 bases). The CDR3 sequence is 15 residues long. Germline V gives CDR1 SGHAT, CDR2 FQNNGV. The V and J ends lost 1 base and 1 base respectively, with 11 bases between them.